Detailed here is one T cell receptor (beta chain). Its antigen is not known. Primers included in the PCR were 60 Vbeta and 13 Jbeta primers. Assay used: immunoSEQ multiplex PCR; TCRdb lists only in-frame clones, some missing. The data contain about 100,000 clones, about 80% of them singletons. Germline V CDR1 and CDR2: LNHDA, SQIVND (reference sequence). The CDR3 contains 15 residues. This specimen belongs to a study of cytomegalovirus exposure and HLA in healthy donors. The overall study: Out of about 170 million T cells, an earlier analysis found more than 95 million unique TCR beta sequences in total.

Whole-study results and caveats: Per a prior analysis, the majority of TCR beta V segments were productive roughly 87% or roughly 30% of the time. While the bulk of TCR sequences proved rare, some public TCRs turned up in many donors. Later analysis revealed greater clonal expansion in HLA-associated TCR beta chains than in equally common others.

The J gene is TRBJ2-5, the V gene TRBV19; maybe TRBD1 (7 bases). The J call could be wrong; TRBJ2-7 is a better fit for the DNA end. Source material: PBMCs. The receptor's source is a man in his sixties in good health and CMV-seropositive. The CDR3 loop reads CASSPFQGGPYEQYF. CDR3 nucleotide sequence: TGTGCCAGTAGTCCCTTCCAGGGGGGCCCCTACGAGCAGTACTTC.